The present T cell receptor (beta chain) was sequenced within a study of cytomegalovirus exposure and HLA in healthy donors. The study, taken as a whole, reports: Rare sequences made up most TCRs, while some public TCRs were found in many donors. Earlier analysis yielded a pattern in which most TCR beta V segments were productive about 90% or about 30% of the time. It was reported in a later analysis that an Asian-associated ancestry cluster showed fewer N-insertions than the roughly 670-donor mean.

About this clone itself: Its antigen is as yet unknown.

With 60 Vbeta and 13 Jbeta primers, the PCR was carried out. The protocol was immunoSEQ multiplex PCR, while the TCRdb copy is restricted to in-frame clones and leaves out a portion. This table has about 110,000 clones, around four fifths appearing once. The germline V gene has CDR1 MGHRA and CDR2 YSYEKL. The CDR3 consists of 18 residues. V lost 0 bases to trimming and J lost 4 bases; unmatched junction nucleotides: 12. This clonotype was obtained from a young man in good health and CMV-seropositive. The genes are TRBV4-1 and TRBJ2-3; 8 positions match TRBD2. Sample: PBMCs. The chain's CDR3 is CASSQDLRGGGPSDTQYF. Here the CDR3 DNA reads TGCGCCAGCAGCCAAGATCTCAGGGGCGGGGGGCCATCAGATACGCAGTATTTT.